These T cell receptor beta chains were read from a single sample in a study of vaccination and CD4 T cells after COVID-19. TCRdb reprocessed the PCR reads with MiXCR, giving one entry per CDR3 protein. This table holds some 18,000 distinct CDR3 sequences, roughly three fifths found once. The antigens for these receptors are not known. The sequenced sample was CD4+ T cells from blood, cultured in vitro, obtained before SARS-CoV-2 vaccination. The receptors here all came from a human donor who had recovered from COVID-19. Both conserved end residues are part of each CDR3. A D gene is named only where the DNA matches it firmly. Size values are once, few and many counts, or a class for expanded clones, and some rows have none.

j_call	v_call	clone_size	d_call	cdr3_nt	cdr3_aa
TRBJ1-5	TRBV20-1	NA	NA	TGCAGTGCTACTGGGGGCGCGGGTCAGCCCCAGCATTTT	CSATGGAGQPQHF
TRBJ1-3	TRBV19	NA	NA	TGTGCCAGTAGACCAACTGCCCCTCGCGGAAACACCATATATTTT	CASRPTAPRGNTIYF
TRBJ1-6	TRBV27	NA	NA	TGTGCCAGCAGTTTTGAGGGGATCTATAATTCACCCCTCCACTTT	CASSFEGIYNSPLHF
TRBJ2-1	TRBV6-1	NA	TRBD2	TGTGCCAGCAGTAAAACTAGCGGGAGTGAGCAGTTCTTC	CASSKTSGSEQFF
TRBJ2-5	TRBV7-9	NA	TRBD2	TGTGCCAGCAGCACCCGGACTAGCTCGGAGACCCAGTACTTC	CASSTRTSSETQYF
TRBJ1-2	TRBV6-1	NA	NA	TGTGCCAGCAGTCCCTCATCGTTGAACTATGGCTACACCTTC	CASSPSSLNYGYTF
TRBJ2-7	TRBV2	NA	NA	TGTGCCAGCAGTGATCAGGGAGGCTCCTACGAGCAGTACTTC	CASSDQGGSYEQYF
TRBJ1-5	TRBV28	NA	NA	TGTGCCAGCAGTTTTCCCGGACGCGGTCCTCAGCCCCAGCATTTT	CASSFPGRGPQPQHF
TRBJ1-6	TRBV10-1	NA	TRBD1	TGCGCCAGCAGCGACTCGGTCAGGGGGCTCAATTCACCCCTCCACTTT	CASSDSVRGLNSPLHF
TRBJ2-2	TRBV7-9	few	TRBD2	TGTGCCAGCAGCTTACTAGCGGGAGCGAGCGGGGAGCTGTTTTTT	CASSLLAGASGELFF
TRBJ2-5	TRBV7-3	NA	TRBD1	TGTGCCGGCAGCAGGGGACAGGGAGAGACCCAGTACTTC	CAGSRGQGETQYF
TRBJ1-2	TRBV20-1	few	NA	TGCAGTGCTAGCTTTTCAGGGCCGGGCTATGGCTACACCTTC	CSASFSGPGYGYTF
TRBJ1-2	TRBV6-5	NA	NA	TGTGCCAGCAGTTTTGACCGCTCTGGGTATGGCTACACCTTC	CASSFDRSGYGYTF
TRBJ2-1	TRBV10-3	NA	TRBD2	TGTGCCATCGGGACTAGCGGGACCAATGAGCAGTTCTTC	CAIGTSGTNEQFF
TRBJ2-5	TRBV20-1	once	NA	TGCAGTGCTAGTCGGGGGAGTCAAGAGACCCAGTACTTC	CSASRGSQETQYF
TRBJ2-7	TRBV19	NA	NA	TGTGCCAGTAGTACCGGCCCTAGTTTGATTTCCGAGCAGTACTTC	CASSTGPSLISEQYF
TRBJ2-2	TRBV6-1	NA	TRBD2	TGTGCCAGCAGGACTAGCGGGAGAGAGGGCGGGGAGCTGTTTTTT	CASRTSGREGGELFF
TRBJ1-1	TRBV7-9	NA	NA	TGTGCCAGCAGCTTATTGCAACAGAACACTGAAGCTTTCTTT	CASSLLQQNTEAFF
TRBJ2-7	TRBV6-1	few	NA	TGTGCCAGCAGTGAAGCGTCCGGACTATACGAGCAGTACTTC	CASSEASGLYEQYF
TRBJ1-1	TRBV7-3	NA	NA	TGTGCCAGCAGCTTACAACGGGGGACTGAAGCTTTCTTT	CASSLQRGTEAFF